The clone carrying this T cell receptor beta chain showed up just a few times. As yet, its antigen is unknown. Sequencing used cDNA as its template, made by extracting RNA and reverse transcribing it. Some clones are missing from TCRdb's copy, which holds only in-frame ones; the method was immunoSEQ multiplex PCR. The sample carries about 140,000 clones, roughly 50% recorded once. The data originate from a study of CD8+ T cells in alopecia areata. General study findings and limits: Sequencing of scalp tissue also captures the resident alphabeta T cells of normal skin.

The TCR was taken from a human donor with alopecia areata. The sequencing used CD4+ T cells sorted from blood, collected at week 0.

The CDR3 DNA follows: TGCAGCGTTGTTGAGGACAGGAGGGGCTATGGCTACACCTTC. Amino acids: CSVVEDRRGYGYTF. The rearrangement links TRBV29-1 to TRBJ1-2; 7 nucleotides align to TRBD1. The length of the CDR3 is 14 residues. Germline V CDR1 and CDR2: SQVTM, ANQGSEA. J was trimmed by 4 bases and V by 4 bases; bases with no gene match: 9.